The rows below give T cell receptor beta chains drawn from one sample of a study of blood T cell repertoires in COVID-19. The protocol was immunoSEQ multiplex PCR, while the TCRdb copy is restricted to in-frame clones and leaves out a portion. The sample has about 120,000 clones, around 89% seen once. Source material: peripheral blood. All receptors come from a man in his sixties with COVID-19, enrolled during active disease. The CDR3 runs from the conserved cysteine through the conserved F or W.

TRBV11-2 | CASSQARVNTEAFF
TRBV27 | CASSLLTGGHEKLFF
TRBV6-2/TRBV6-3 | CASSTSGGSYEQYF
TRBV6-1 | CASSEKSWQMNTGELFF
TRBV5-6 | CASSRLAGGHPNTGELFF
TRBV19 | CASSTIGQGFEQYF
TRBV9 | CASSVDLAGGLRYEQFF
TRBV6-5 | CASTEGGARTGELFF
TRBV4-1 | CASSQAGTGREKLFF
TRBV30 | CAWSVGDSYEQYF
TRBV12-2 | CASRQTGVGDTQYF
TRBV19 | CASNRELRQGNQPQHF
TRBV28 | CATAGTGRSLSYGYTF
TRBV7-9 | CASSQTDRGQETQYF
TRBV5-5 | CASSSLGGQPQETQYF
TRBV4-1 | CASSQLGQSHEQFF
TRBV14 | CASSQRLNQPQHF
TRBV6-5 | CASSPTLQGRAFF
TRBV27 | CASGRQGLPLHF
TRBV7-9 | CASRKRSASTDTQYF
TRBV11-2 | CASSHQPGQGYGYTF
TRBV3-1/TRBV3-2 | CASTLRTGLNSPLHF
TRBV5-1 | CASSLEGTGYGYTF
TRBV5-6 | CASSRGTGDGYTF
TRBV11-2 | CASSPRGLEAFF
TRBV7-2 | CASRPQLAGVGEQYF
TRBV27 | CASSPLQGAGETQYF
TRBV6-5 | CASSYSRSGHQPQHF
TRBV4-1 | CASTQTEGRSDYGYTF
TRBV19 | CASALSGVSLQYF
TRBV27 | CASSSLPGTGVEQYF
TRBV7-2 | CASSLYRATSYEQYF
TRBV4-3 | CASSQGHLGETQYF
TRBV9 | CASSGFGQGARNTIYF
TRBV14 | CASSPLQGQPQHF
TRBV30 | CAWSVFGTGDYSPLHF
TRBV6-5 | CASSPDYISYNEQFF
TRBV5-8 | CASSPAGTGAYGYTF
TRBV6-4 | CASSAHSPGELFF
TRBV18 | CASSPDDRHYTF
TRBV5-1 | CASSLGQGGVKLFF
TRBV3-1/TRBV3-2 | CASSQRQAGNSPLHF
TRBV6-2/TRBV6-3 | CASSYPATGVMVYEQFF
TRBV14 | CASSQVGASETQYF
TRBV5-1 | CASSPTGLPYEQYF
TRBV18 | CASSPDGQKGYTF
TRBV6-5 | CASSLTASYGYTF
TRBV6-6 | CASSPNSYYGYTF
TRBV6-5 | CASSLGGARGQPQHF
TRBV27 | CASSLSRQGDYGYTF
TRBV10-3 | CAISESTGTPTGELFF
TRBV11-2 | CASSLSPDNEQFF
TRBV4-1 | CASSHLTGANEKLFF